The entry that follows covers one TCR beta chain sequence. The antigen is undetermined. V lost 1 base to trimming and J lost 6 bases; unmatched junction nucleotides: 5. The CDR3 has 15 amino acids. Germline-derived CDR1 and CDR2 are MNHNS and SASEGT. Single viable CD3+CD4+CD8-CD45RO+ cells were sorted as the memory CD4+ T cells. CMV serostatus came from serum IgG against pp150, pp28, p38, p52. The sample originates from a study of memory CD4+ T cells and cytomegalovirus serostatus. In the source study's methods: After removing out-of-frame reads, 2,204,828 distinct TCRbeta sequences remained. The table came from immunoSEQ multiplex PCR; TCRdb's copy has only in-frame clones and leaves some out. The V and J calls and clone size were taken over from that table, and D and trimming were inferred from the DNA. The sample holds some 87,000 clones; roughly 80% are singletons and the top ten take 3.6%. Study observations and caveats: Median bootstrapped AUC for CMV status was approximately 0.94 originally, around 0.91 US-trained.

The specimen was memory CD4+ T cells from blood. The source is an adult in good health and CMV-seropositive. V gene TRBV6-1 combines with J gene TRBJ2-7; TRBD1 aligns across 11 bases. The CDR3 reads CASSEVWDRGFEQYF. The CDR3 nucleotides read TGTGCCAGCAGTGAAGTATGGGACAGGGGGTTCGAGCAGTACTTC.